This is a list of T cell receptor beta chains from one sample in a study of CD8 T cells in ankylosing spondylitis. A single record per CDR3 protein comes from TCRdb applying MiXCR to the 5' RACE reads. The sample consists of more than 400,000 distinct CDR3 sequences, roughly 5% of them appearing once. The sequenced sample was blood, either unsorted or a sorted T cell fraction (not recorded which). The receptor source for this set is a male donor with ankylosing spondylitis. CDR3s include the opening cysteine and the closing phenylalanine or tryptophan. Each record gives: clone size, V gene, D gene, J gene, CDR3 DNA, CDR3 protein. A D gene is named only where the DNA matches it firmly. A clone size is listed for some rows: how often the clone was seen (once, few, many), or a class if it is expanded.

many,TRBV28,TRBD1,TRBJ2-7,TGTGCCAGCAGTTCAGGACAGGGAGGATCCTACGAGCAGTACTTC,CASSSGQGGSYEQYF
.,TRBV7-6,.,TRBJ2-7,TGTGCCAGCAGCTTCTACCGGGACCCAAAAGGGAACTCCTACGAGCAGTACTTC,CASSFYRDPKGNSYEQYF
many,TRBV20-1,TRBD1,TRBJ1-1,TGCAGTGCGAGAAGGGGGCCAAACACTGAAGCTTTCTTT,CSARRGPNTEAFF
many,TRBV9,.,TRBJ2-6,TGTGCCAGCAGCGTAGCAAGCTCTGGGGCCAACGTCCTGACTTTC,CASSVASSGANVLTF
.,TRBV20-1,.,TRBJ1-1,TGCAGTGCTAAGGCAGCAGGGCTTGCGGGGAGTAACACTGAAGCTTTCTTT,CSAKAAGLAGSNTEAFF
few,TRBV20-1,.,TRBJ2-7,TGCAGTGCTAGAGGGGGTTACTACGAGCAGTACTTC,CSARGGYYEQYF
many,TRBV9,.,TRBJ2-3,TGTGCCAGCAGCGTGGATTCAGATACGCAGTATTTT,CASSVDSDTQYF
.,TRBV5-1,.,TRBJ1-6,TGCGCCAGCAGTCATCCGGACAGAAATTCACCCCTCCACTTT,CASSHPDRNSPLHF
many,TRBV20-1,.,TRBJ2-5,TGCAGTCCCTACCGACAGGAAGAGACCCAGTACTTC,CSPYRQEETQYF
many,TRBV7-9,.,TRBJ2-1,TGTGCCAGCAGCCCCCCGGGATTTGGGAATGAGCAGTTCTTC,CASSPPGFGNEQFF
many,TRBV7-2,TRBD1,TRBJ2-3,TGTGCCAGCAGCCCCGACAGGGGCGATACGCAGTATTTT,CASSPDRGDTQYF